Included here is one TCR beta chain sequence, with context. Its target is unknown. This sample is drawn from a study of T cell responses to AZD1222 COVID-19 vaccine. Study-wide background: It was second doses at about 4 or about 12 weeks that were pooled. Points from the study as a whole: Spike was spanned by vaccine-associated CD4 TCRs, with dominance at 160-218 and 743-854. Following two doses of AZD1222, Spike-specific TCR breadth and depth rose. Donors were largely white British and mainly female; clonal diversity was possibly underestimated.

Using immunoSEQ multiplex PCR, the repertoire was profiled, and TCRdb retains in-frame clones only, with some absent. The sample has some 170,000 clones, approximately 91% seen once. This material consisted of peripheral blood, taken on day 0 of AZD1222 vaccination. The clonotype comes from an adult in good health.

The CDR3 DNA reads as TGTGCCAGCGGGGAGGGGTGGCAGCCCCAGCATTTT. It is translated as CASGEGWQPQHF. V and J are TRBV2 and TRBJ1-5; D might be TRBD1 (5 bases). Trimming pared 8 bases from V and 7 bases from J, leaving 12 bases between. This CDR3 spans 12 amino acids. Germline CDR1 reads SNHLY; CDR2 reads FYNNEI.